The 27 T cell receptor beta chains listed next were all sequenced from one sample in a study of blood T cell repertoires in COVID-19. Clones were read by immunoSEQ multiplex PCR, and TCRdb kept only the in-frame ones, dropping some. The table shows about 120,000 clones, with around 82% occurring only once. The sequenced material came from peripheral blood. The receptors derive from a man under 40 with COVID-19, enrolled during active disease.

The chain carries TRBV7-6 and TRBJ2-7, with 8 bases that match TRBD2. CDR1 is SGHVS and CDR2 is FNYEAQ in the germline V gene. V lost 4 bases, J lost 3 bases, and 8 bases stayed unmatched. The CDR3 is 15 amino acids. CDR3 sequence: CASSSSSGTSYEQYF. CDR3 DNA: TGTGCCAGCAGCTCGTCCTCCGGGACTAGCTACGAGCAGTACTTC.

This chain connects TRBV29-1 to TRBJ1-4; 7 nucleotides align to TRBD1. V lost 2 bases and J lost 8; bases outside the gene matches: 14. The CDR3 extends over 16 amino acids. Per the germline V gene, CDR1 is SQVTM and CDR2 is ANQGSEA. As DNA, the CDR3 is TGCAGCGTTGAACTCCAACCAGGGGGGTCGGGAGAAAAACTGTTTTTT. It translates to CSVELQPGGSGEKLFF.

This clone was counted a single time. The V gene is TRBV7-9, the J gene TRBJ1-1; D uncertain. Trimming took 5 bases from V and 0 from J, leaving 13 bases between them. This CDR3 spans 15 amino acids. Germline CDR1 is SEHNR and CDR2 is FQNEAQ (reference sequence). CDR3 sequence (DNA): TGTGCCAGCAGCCCTAGAGGTAGCATGAACACTGAAGCTTTCTTT. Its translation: CASSPRGSMNTEAFF.

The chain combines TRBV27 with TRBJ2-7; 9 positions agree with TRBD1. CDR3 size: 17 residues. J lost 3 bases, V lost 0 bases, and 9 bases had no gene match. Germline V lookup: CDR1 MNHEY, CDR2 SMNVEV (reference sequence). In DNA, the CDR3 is TGTGCCAGCAGTTTATCGCCGGAGCCGGGACAGGGCTACGAGCAGTACTTC. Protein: CASSLSPEPGQGYEQYF.

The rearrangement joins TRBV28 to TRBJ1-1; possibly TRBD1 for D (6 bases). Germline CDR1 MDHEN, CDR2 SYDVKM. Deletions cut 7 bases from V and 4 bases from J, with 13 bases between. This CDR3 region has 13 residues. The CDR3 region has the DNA TGTGCCAGCAACCCGAGAGGGGGCACTGAAGCTTTCTTT. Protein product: CASNPRGGTEAFF. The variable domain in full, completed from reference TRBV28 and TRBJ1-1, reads DVKVTQSSRYLVKRTGEKVFLECVQDMDHENMFWYRQDPGLGLRLIYFSYDVKMKEKGDIPEGYSVSREKKERFSLILESASTNQTSMYLCASNPRGGTEAFFGQGTRLTVV.

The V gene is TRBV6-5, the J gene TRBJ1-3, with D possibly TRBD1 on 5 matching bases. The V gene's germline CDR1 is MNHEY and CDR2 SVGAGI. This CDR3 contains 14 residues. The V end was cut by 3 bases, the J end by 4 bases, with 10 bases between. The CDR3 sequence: CASSYAGPGNTIYF. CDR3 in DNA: TGTGCCAGCAGTTATGCGGGGCCAGGAAACACCATATATTTT.

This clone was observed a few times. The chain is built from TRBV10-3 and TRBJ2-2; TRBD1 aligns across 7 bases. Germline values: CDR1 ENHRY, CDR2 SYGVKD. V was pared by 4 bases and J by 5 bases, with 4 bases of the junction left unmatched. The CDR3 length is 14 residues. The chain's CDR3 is CAISVQGRTGELFF. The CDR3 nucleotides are TGTGCCATCAGTGTACAGGGGCGGACCGGGGAGCTGTTTTTT.

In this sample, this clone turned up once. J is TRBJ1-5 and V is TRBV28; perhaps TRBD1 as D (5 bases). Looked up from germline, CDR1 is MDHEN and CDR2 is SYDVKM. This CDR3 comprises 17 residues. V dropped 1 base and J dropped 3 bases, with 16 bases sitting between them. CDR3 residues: CASSLFRGSLINQPQHF. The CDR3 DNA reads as TGTGCCAGCAGTTTATTTAGGGGCTCCCTTATCAATCAGCCCCAGCATTTT.

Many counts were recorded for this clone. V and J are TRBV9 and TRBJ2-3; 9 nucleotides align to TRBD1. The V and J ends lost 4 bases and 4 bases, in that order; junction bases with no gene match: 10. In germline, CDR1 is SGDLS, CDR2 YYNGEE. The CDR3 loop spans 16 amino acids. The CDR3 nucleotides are TGTGCCAGCAGCCCCCGGTGGGGACAGGGCGCAGATACGCAGTATTTT. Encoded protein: CASSPRWGQGADTQYF.

The CDR3 reads CASSFPPDRVYNEQFF. CDR3 coding DNA: TGTGCCAGCAGTTTCCCTCCCGACAGGGTCTACAATGAGCAGTTCTTC. The chain links TRBV28 to TRBJ2-1; TRBD1 agrees at 7 bases. V gave up 3 bases and J gave up 3 bases; unmatched junction bases: 8. Germline V gene data show CDR1 as MDHEN and CDR2 as SYDVKM. This CDR3 comprises 16 residues.

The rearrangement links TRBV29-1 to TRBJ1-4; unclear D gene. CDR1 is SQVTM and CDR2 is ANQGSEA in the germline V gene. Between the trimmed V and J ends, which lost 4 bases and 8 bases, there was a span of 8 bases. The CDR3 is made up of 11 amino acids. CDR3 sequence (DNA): TGCAGCGTTGCCGGGTTCGAAAAACTGTTTTTT. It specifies CSVAGFEKLFF.

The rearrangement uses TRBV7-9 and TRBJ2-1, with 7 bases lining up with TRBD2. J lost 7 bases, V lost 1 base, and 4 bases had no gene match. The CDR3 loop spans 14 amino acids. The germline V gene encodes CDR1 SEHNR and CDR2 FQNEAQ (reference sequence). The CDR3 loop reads CASSLGGLGNEQFF. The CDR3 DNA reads TGTGCCAGCAGCTTAGGAGGACTAGGAAATGAGCAGTTCTTC.

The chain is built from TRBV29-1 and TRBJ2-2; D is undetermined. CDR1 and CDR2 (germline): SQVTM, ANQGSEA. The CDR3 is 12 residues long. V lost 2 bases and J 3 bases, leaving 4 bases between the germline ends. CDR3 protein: CSVELDTGELFF. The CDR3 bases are TGCAGCGTTGAACTAGACACCGGGGAGCTGTTTTTT.

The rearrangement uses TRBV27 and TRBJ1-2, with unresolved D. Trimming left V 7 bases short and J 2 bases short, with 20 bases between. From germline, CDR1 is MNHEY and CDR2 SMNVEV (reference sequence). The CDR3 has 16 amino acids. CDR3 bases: TGTGCCAGCATGGGTCCCTTGAGGACGGGGAACTATGGCTACACCTTC. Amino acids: CASMGPLRTGNYGYTF.

CDR3 loop: CAAGGAPNTGELFF. The CDR3 DNA follows: TGTGCCGCTGGGGGGGCTCCGAACACCGGGGAGCTGTTTTTT. The V and J genes are TRBV24-1 and TRBJ2-2, with a possible D match to TRBD2 (7 bases). The CDR3 runs to 14 residues. Per germline, CDR1 KGHDR and CDR2 SFDVKD. Trimming left V 12 bases short and J 0 bases short, with 13 bases between.

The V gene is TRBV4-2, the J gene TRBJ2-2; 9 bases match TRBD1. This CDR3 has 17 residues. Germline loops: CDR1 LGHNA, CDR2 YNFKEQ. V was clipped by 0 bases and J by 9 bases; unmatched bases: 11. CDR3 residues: CASSQDRTGVMVRELFF. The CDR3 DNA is TGTGCCAGCAGCCAAGATAGGACAGGGGTAATGGTCCGGGAGCTGTTTTTT.

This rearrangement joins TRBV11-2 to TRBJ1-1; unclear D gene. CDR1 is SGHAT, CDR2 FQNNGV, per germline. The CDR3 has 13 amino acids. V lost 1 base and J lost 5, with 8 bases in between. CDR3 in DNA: TGTGCCAGCAGCTTAGGTGCGGTGACTGAAGCTTTCTTT. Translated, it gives CASSLGAVTEAFF.

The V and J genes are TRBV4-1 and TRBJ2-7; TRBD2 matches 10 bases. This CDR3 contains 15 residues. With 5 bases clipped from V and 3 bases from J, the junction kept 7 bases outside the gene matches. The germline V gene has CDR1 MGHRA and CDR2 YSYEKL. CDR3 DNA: TGCGCCAGCAGCAATGCCGGGACTAGCGTCTACGAGCAGTACTTC. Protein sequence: CASSNAGTSVYEQYF.

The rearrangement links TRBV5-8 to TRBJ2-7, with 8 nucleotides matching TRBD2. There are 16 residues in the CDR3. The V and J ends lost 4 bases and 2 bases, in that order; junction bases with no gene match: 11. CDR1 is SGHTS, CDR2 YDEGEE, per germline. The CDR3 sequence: CASSPAGDQVPYEQYF. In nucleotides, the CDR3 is TGTGCCAGCAGCCCAGCGGGGGATCAAGTTCCCTACGAGCAGTACTTC.

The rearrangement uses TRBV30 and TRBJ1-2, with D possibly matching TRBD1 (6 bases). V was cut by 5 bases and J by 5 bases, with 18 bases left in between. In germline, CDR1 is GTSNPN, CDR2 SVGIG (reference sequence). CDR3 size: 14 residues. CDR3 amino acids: CAWGGQTGSYGYTF. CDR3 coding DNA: TGTGCCTGGGGGGGGCAGACAGGCAGTTATGGCTACACCTTC.

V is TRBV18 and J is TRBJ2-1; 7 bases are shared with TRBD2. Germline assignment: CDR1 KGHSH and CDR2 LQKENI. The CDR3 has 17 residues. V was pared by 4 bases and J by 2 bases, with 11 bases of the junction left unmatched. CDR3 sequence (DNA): TGTGCCAGCTCACTGGGGCCGGGAGGCGACACCTACAATGAGCAGTTCTTC. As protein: CASSLGPGGDTYNEQFF.

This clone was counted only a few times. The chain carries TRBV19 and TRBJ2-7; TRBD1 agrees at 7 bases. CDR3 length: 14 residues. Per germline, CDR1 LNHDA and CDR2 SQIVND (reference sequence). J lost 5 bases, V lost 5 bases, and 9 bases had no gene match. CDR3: CASSLYSGTDEQYF. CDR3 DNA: TGTGCCAGTAGTCTATACTCCGGGACAGACGAGCAGTACTTC.

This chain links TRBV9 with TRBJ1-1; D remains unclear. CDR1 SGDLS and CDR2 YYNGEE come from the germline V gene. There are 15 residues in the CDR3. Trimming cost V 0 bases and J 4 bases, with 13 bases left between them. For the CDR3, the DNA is TGTGCCAGCAGCGTAGAAGCGGGTTTTGGCACTGAAGCTTTCTTT. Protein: CASSVEAGFGTEAFF. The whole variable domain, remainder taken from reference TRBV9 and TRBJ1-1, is DSGVTQTPKHLITATGQRVTLRCSPRSGDLSVYWYQQSLDQGLQFLIQYYNGEERAKGNILERFSAQQFPDLHSELNLSSLELGDSALYFCASSVEAGFGTEAFFGQGTRLTVV.

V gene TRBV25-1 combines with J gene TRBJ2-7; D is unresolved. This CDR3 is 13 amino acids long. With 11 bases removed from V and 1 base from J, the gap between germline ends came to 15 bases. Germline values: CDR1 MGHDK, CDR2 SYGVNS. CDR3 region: CAHLKPSSYEQYF. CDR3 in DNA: TGTGCCCATTTAAAGCCCTCTTCCTACGAGCAGTACTTC.

CDR3 DNA: TGTGCCATCAATTTGGGGGGGAAGGCCACAGATACGCAGTATTTT. The encoded protein is CAINLGGKATDTQYF. The chain combines TRBV10-3 with TRBJ2-3; 7 bases fit TRBD2. From germline, CDR1 is ENHRY and CDR2 SYGVKD. The CDR3 has 15 residues. V shed 7 bases and J 2 bases; nucleotides not matched to a gene: 9.

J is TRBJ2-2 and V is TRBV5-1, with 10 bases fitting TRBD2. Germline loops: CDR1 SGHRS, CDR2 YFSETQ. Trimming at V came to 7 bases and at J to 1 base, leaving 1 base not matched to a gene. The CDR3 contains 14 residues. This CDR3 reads CASRLAGNTGELFF. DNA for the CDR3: TGCGCCAGCCGACTAGCGGGGAACACCGGGGAGCTGTTTTTT.

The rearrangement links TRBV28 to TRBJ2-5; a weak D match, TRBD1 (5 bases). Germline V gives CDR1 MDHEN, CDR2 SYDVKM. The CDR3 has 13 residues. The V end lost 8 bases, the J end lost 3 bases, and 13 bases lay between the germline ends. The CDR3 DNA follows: TGTGCCAGCTGGGGCAGTGGAGAAGAGACCCAGTACTTC. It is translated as CASWGSGEETQYF.